The clone carrying this T cell receptor (beta chain) was seen once. Antigen unknown. The data are from a study of cytomegalovirus exposure and HLA in healthy donors. Overall study results and limits: The majority of TCR sequences were rare, yet some public TCRs appeared in many donors.

CDR1 is LNHDA, CDR2 SQIVND, per germline (reference sequence). The CDR3 is 14 residues long. With 9 bases clipped from V and 6 bases from J, the junction kept 11 bases outside the gene matches. It was with 60 Vbeta and 13 Jbeta primers that the PCR ran. Sequencing was performed with immunoSEQ multiplex PCR; in TCRdb, only in-frame clones are kept and a portion is missing. The sample yields 90,000 to 120,000 clones, 76% seen once. This receptor was taken from a woman aged 18-29 years in good health and CMV-seropositive. The chain links TRBV19 to TRBJ2-7, with TRBD2 identical over 10 bases. The sequencing input was PBMCs. CDR3 loop: CASNPGGTSVEQYF. CDR3 DNA sequence: TGTGCCAGCAACCCCGGCGGGACTAGCGTCGAGCAGTACTTC. Complete variable domain (other parts from reference TRBV19 and TRBJ2-7): DGGITQSPKYLFRKEGQNVTLSCEQNLNHDAMYWYRQDPGQGLRLIYYSQIVNDFQKGDIAEGYSVSREKKESFPLTVTSAQKNPTAFYLCASNPGGTSVEQYFGPGTRLTVT.